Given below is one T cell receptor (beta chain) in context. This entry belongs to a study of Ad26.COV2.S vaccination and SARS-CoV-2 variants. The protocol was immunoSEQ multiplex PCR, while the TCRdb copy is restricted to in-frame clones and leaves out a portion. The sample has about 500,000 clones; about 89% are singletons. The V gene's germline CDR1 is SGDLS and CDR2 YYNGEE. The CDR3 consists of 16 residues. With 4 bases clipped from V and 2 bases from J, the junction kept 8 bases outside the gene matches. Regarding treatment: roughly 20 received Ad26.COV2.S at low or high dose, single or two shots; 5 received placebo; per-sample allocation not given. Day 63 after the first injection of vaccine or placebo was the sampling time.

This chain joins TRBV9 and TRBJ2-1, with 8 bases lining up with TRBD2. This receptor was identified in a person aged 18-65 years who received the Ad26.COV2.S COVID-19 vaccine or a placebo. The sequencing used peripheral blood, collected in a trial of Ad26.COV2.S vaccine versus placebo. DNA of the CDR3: TGTGCCAGCAGCCCCAAGAGCGGGAGCGCCTACAATGAGCAGTTCTTC. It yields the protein CASSPKSGSAYNEQFF.